This T cell receptor beta chain appears in the sequencing data of a study of shared clonotypes between healthy human individuals. General study results and limits: Rarefaction exposed incomplete sorted-subset sequencing despite large depth.

Sequenced by immunoSEQ multiplex PCR; TCRdb stores in-frame clones only, minus some. This table has 150,000 to 200,000 clones, approximately 92% appearing once. Of note for this clone: Its antigen is not identified.

Germline CDR1 and CDR2: LNHDA and SQIVND (reference sequence). The CDR3 is made up of 14 amino acids. Trimming cost V 2 bases and J 7 bases; bases outside gene matches: 4. This clonotype originated in a woman aged 25 to 39 in good health. The sequenced sample consisted of naive CD4+ T cells sorted from blood. Subset given: CD45RA+ positively selected. The gene calls are TRBV19 and TRBJ2-1, with 8 bases matching TRBD1. The CDR3 coding sequence is TGTGCCAGTAGTATACCTCGGACAGGGAATGAGCAGTTCTTC. It is translated as CASSIPRTGNEQFF.